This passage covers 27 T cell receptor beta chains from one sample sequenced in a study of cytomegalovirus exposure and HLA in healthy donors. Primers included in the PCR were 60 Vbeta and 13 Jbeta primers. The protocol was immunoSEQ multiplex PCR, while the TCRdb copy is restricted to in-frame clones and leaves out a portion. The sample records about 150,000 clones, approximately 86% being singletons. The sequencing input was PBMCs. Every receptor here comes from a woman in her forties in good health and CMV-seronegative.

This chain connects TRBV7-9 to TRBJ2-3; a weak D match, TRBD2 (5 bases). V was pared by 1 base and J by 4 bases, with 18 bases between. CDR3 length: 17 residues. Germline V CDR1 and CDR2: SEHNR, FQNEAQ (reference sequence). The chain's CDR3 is CASSLGRRVQVADTQYF. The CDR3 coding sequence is TGTGCCAGCAGCTTAGGCCGGCGGGTTCAGGTGGCAGATACGCAGTATTTT.

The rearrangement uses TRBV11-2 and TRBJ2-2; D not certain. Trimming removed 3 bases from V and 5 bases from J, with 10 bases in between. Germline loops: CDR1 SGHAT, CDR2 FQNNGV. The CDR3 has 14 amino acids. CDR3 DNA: TGTGCCAGCAGCTTCCCTACCTCTACCGGGGAGCTGTTTTTT. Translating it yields CASSFPTSTGELFF.

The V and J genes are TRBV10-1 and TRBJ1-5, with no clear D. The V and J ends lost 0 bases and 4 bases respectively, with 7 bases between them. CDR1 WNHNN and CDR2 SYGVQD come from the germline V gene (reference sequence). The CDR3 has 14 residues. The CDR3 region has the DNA TGCGCCAGCAGTGAGTCGAGGGTAAATCAGCCCCAGCATTTT. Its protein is CASSESRVNQPQHF.

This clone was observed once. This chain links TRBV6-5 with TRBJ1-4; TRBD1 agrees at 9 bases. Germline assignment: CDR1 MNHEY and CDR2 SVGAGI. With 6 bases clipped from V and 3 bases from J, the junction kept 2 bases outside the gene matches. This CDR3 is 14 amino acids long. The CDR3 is CASRQGAPNEKLFF. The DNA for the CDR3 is TGTGCCAGCAGACAGGGGGCCCCTAATGAAAAACTGTTTTTT.

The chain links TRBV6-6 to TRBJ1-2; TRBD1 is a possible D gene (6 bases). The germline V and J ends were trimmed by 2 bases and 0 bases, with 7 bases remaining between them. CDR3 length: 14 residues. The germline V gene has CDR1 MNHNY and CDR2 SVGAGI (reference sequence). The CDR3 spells CASSYRTANYGYTF. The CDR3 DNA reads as TGTGCCAGCAGTTACCGGACAGCTAACTATGGCTACACCTTC.

CDR3 in DNA: TGTGCCAGCAGCTTAGGGTGGACTAGCGGGAGACGTCGGTCCGGGGAGCTGTTTTTT. This encodes CASSLGWTSGRRRSGELFF. The chain couples TRBV13 to TRBJ2-2; TRBD2 matches 13 bases. CDR3 size: 19 residues. V was pared by 0 bases and J by 6 bases, with 10 bases of the junction left unmatched. In germline, CDR1 is PRHDT, CDR2 FYEKMQ (reference sequence).

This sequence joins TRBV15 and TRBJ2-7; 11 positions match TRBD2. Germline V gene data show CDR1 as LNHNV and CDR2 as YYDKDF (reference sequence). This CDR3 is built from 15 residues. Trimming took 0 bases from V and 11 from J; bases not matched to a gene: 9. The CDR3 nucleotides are TGTGCCACCAGCAGAGATCGAGTACTAGCGGGAGAGAAGTACTTC. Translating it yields CATSRDRVLAGEKYF.

CDR3 sequence: CASSLDRNPYNEQFF. In nucleotides, the CDR3 is TGTGCCAGCAGCCTCGACAGAAACCCTTACAATGAGCAGTTCTTC. The gene calls are TRBV11-2 and TRBJ2-1; D is possibly TRBD1 (5 bases). Germline CDR1 SGHAT, CDR2 FQNNGV. Deletions cut 5 bases from V and 4 bases from J, with 15 bases between. This CDR3 spans 15 amino acids. Full variable domain (missing parts from reference TRBV11-2 and TRBJ2-1): EAGVAQSPRYKIIEKRQSVAFWCNPISGHATLYWYQQILGQGPKLLIQFQNNGVVDDSQLPKDRFSAERLKGVDSTLKIQPAKLEDSAVYLCASSLDRNPYNEQFFGPGTRLTVL.

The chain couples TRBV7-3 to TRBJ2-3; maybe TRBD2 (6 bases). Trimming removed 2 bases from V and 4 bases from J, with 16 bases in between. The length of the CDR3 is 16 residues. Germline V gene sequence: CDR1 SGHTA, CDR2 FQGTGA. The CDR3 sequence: CASSLGAGRTSDTQYF. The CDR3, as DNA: TGTGCCAGCAGCTTAGGGGCGGGGAGAACGTCAGATACGCAGTATTTT.

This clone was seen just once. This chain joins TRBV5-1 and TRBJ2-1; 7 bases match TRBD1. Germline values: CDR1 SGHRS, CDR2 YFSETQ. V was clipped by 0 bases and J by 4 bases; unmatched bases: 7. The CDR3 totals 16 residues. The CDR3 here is CASSLEGQNYYNEQFF. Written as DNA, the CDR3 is TGCGCCAGCAGCTTGGAGGGACAGAATTATTACAATGAGCAGTTCTTC.

CDR3 in DNA: TGTGCCAGCAGCGCGCGACAGGGAACTAATGAAAAACTGTTTTTT. Amino acid sequence: CASSARQGTNEKLFF. The chain links TRBV7-8 to TRBJ1-4; TRBD1 matches 7 bases. V lost 5 bases and J lost 1; bases outside the gene matches: 4. Germline CDR1 SGHVS, CDR2 FQNEAQ. CDR3 length: 15 amino acids.

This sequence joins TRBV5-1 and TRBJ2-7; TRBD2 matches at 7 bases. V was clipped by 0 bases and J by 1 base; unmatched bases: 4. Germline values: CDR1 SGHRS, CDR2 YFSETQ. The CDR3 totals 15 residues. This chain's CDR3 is CASSLGISGSYEQYF. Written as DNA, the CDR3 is TGCGCCAGCAGCTTGGGTATTAGCGGGTCCTACGAGCAGTACTTC.

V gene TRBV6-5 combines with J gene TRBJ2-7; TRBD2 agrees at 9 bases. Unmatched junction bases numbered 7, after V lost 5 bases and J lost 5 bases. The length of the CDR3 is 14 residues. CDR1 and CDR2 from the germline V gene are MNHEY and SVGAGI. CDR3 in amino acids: CASSIAGVPHEQYF. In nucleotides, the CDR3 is TGTGCCAGCAGTATAGCGGGAGTACCCCACGAGCAGTACTTC.

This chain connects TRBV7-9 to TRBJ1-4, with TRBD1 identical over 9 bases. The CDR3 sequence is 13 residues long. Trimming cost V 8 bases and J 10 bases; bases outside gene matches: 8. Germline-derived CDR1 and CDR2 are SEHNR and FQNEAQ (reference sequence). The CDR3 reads CASSTGGAGKLFF. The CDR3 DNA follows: TGTGCCAGCTCCACAGGGGGCGCCGGAAAACTGTTTTTT.

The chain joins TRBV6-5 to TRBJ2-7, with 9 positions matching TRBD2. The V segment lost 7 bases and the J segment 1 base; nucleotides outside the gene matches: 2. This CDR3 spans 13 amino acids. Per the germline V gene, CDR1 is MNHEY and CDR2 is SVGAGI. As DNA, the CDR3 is TGTGCCAGCACGGGACTAGCTTCCTACGAGCAGTACTTC. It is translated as CASTGLASYEQYF.

CDR3 DNA: TGCGCCAGCAGCCAAGAAGTGGGAGAAGTCACAGATACGCAGTATTTT. Its translation is CASSQEVGEVTDTQYF. This sequence joins TRBV4-1 and TRBJ2-3, with D maybe TRBD2 (5 bases). V lost 0 bases and J lost 2, with 12 bases in between. Germline V lookup: CDR1 MGHRA, CDR2 YSYEKL. This CDR3 is 16 amino acids long.

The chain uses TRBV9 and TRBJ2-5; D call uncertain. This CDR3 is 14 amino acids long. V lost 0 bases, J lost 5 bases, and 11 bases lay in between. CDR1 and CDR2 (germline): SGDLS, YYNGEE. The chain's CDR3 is CASSVGPGSETQYF. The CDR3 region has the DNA TGTGCCAGCAGCGTAGGTCCAGGATCTGAGACCCAGTACTTC. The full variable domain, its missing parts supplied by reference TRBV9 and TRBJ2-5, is DSGVTQTPKHLITATGQRVTLRCSPRSGDLSVYWYQQSLDQGLQFLIQYYNGEERAKGNILERFSAQQFPDLHSELNLSSLELGDSALYFCASSVGPGSETQYFGPGTRLLVL.

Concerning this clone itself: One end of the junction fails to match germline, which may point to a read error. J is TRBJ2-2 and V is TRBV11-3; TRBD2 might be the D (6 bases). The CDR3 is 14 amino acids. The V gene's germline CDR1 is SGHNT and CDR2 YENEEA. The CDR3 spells CASRFAGNPGELFF. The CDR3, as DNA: TGTGCCAGCAGATTTGCGGGGAACCCCGGGGAGCTGTTTTTT.

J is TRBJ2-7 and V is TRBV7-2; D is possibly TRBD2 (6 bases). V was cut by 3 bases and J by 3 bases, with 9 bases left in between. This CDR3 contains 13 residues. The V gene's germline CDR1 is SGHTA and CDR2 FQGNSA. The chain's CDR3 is CASSFRENYEQYF. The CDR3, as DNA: TGTGCCAGCAGCTTCCGGGAGAACTACGAGCAGTACTTC. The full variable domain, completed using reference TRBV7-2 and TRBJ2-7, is GAGVSQSPSNKVTEKGKDVELRCDPISGHTALYWYRQSLGQGLEFLIYFQGNSAPDKSGLPSDRFSAERTGGSVSTLTIQRTQQEDSAVYLCASSFRENYEQYFGPGTRLTVT.

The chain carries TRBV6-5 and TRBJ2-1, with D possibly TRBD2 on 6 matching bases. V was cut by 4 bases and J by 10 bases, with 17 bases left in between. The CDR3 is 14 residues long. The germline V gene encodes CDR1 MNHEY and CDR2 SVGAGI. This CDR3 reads CASSLGPGAGEQFF. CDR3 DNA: TGTGCCAGCAGTTTGGGCCCGGGAGCAGGGGAGCAGTTCTTC.

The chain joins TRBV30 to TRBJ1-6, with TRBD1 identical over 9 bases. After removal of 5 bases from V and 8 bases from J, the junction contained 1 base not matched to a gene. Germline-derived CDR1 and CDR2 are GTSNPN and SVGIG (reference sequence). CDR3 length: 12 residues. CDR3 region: CAWWTGDSPLHF. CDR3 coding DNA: TGTGCCTGGTGGACAGGGGATTCACCCCTCCACTTT.

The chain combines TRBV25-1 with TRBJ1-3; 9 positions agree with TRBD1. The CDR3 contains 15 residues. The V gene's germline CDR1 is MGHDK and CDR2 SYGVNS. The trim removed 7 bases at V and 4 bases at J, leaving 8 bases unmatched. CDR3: CASTRGQGTGNTIYF. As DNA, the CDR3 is TGTGCCAGCACGCGGGGACAGGGTACCGGAAACACCATATATTTT.

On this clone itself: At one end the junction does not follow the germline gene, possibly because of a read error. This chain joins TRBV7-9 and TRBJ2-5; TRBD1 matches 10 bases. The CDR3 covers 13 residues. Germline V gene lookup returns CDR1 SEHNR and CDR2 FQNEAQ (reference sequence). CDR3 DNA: TGTTCCAGTTTAAGGGGACAGGGGGAGACCCAGTACTTC. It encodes CSSLRGQGETQYF.

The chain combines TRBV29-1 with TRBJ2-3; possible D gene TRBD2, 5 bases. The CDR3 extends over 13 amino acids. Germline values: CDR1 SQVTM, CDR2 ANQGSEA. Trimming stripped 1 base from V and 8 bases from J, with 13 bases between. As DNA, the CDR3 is TGCAGCGTTGAAGGGGGAGCGAGGCGTACGCAGTATTTT. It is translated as CSVEGGARRTQYF.

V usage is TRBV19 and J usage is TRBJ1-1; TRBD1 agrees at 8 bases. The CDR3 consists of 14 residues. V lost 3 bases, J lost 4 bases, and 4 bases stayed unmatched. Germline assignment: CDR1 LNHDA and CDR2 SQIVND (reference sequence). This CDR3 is CASSIGQGGTEAFF. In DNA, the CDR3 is TGTGCCAGTAGTATCGGACAGGGTGGCACTGAAGCTTTCTTT.

The CDR3 DNA reads TGCGCCAGCAGCCAAGATGGAGTACTAGCGGGAGGCACAGATACGCAGTATTTT. Translating gives CASSQDGVLAGGTDTQYF. The V and J genes are TRBV4-1 and TRBJ2-3, with 11 bases lining up with TRBD2. Losses at the gene ends were 0 bases for V and 1 base for J; bases not matched to a gene: 6. Germline V gives CDR1 MGHRA, CDR2 YSYEKL. This CDR3 has 18 residues.

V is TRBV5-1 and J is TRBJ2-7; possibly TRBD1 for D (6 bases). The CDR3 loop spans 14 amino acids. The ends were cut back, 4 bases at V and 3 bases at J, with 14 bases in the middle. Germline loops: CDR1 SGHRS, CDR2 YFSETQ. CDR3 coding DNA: TGCGCCAGCAGCCCGACAGGCTCGGGCTACGAGCAGTACTTC. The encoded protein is CASSPTGSGYEQYF.